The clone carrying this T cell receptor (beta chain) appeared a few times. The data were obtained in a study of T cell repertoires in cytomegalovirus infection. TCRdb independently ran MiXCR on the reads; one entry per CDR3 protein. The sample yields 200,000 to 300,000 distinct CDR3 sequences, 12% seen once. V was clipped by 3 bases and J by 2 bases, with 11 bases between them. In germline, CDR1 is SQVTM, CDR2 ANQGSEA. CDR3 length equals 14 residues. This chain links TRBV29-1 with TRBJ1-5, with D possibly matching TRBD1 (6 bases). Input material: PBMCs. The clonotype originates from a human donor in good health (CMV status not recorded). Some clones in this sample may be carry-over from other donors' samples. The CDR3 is CSVDVAGGNQPQHF. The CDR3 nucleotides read TGCAGCGTTGATGTTGCAGGGGGCAATCAGCCCCAGCATTTT.